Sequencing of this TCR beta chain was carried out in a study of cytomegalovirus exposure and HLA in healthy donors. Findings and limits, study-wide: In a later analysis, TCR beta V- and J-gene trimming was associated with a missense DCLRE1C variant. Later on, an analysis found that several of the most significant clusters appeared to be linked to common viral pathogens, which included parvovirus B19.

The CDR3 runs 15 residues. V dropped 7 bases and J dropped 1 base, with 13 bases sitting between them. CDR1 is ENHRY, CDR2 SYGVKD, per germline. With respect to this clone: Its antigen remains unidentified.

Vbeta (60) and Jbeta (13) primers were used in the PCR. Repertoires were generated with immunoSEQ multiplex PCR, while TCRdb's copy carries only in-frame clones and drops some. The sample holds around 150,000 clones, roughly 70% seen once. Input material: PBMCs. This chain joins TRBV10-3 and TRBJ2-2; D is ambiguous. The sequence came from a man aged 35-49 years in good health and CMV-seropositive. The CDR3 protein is CAINNPQRNTGELFF. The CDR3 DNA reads TGTGCCATCAACAATCCGCAAAGGAACACCGGGGAGCTGTTTTTT.